One sample yielded the 13 T cell receptor beta chains listed below, sequenced in a study of blood T cell repertoires in COVID-19. TCRdb's copy holds only in-frame clones and misses some; the assay was immunoSEQ multiplex PCR. The data hold 120,000 to 150,000 clones, with about 85% observed a single time. Sample: peripheral blood. The receptor set was obtained from a human donor in a cohort sampled during active COVID-19.

The gene calls are TRBV3-1 (or the pseudogene TRBV3-2) and TRBJ2-7; 8 nucleotides line up with TRBD2. V lost 4 bases, J lost 6 bases, and 11 bases stayed unmatched. CDR3 length equals 15 residues. Germline V gives CDR1 LGHDT, CDR2 YNNKEL (reference sequence). The CDR3 DNA reads TGTGCCAGCAGCCCGGTCGGCGGGAGGTCTGCCGAGCAGTACTTC. The encoded protein is CASSPVGGRSAEQYF.

In this sample, this clone turned up a few times. The V call is TRBV5-1, the J call TRBJ2-2; 7 nucleotides match TRBD2. The CDR3 is 16 amino acids. Germline CDR1 and CDR2: SGHRS and YFSETQ. Unmatched junction bases numbered 7, after V lost 0 bases and J lost 5 bases. The CDR3 DNA sequence: TGCGCCAGCAGCTTGGTCGGCGGGAGTGGGACCGGGGAGCTGTTTTTT. Translating it yields CASSLVGGSGTGELFF.

The chain is built from TRBV7-2 and TRBJ2-5, with TRBD2 identical over 11 bases. This CDR3 has 16 residues. J gave up 5 bases and V 7 bases, and 12 bases lay outside the gene matches. In germline, CDR1 is SGHTA, CDR2 FQGNSA. DNA for the CDR3: TGTGCCAGCACCCGGGGTAGCGGGAGGGCCGGGGAGACCCAGTACTTC. As protein: CASTRGSGRAGETQYF.

V and J are TRBV19 and TRBJ1-5, with D perhaps matching TRBD1 (6 bases). Germline V gives CDR1 LNHDA, CDR2 SQIVND (reference sequence). CDR3 length: 14 amino acids. Deletions cut 5 bases from V and 7 bases from J, with 15 bases between. The CDR3 sequence: CASSETGREQPQHF. The CDR3 DNA follows: TGTGCCAGTAGTGAAACAGGGAGGGAGCAGCCCCAGCATTTT.

The V call is TRBV28, the J call TRBJ1-5; D not certain. The CDR3 is 18 residues long. Trimming pared 4 bases from V and 0 bases from J, leaving 19 bases between. The V gene's germline CDR1 is MDHEN and CDR2 SYDVKM. This chain's CDR3 is CASSSHPFREDSNQPQHF. CDR3 nucleotide sequence: TGTGCCAGCAGTTCCCACCCATTCCGGGAGGATAGCAATCAGCCCCAGCATTTT.

CDR3 loop: CASSTSTGGYTEAFF. DNA of the CDR3: TGTGCCAGCAGTACCTCGACAGGGGGATACACTGAAGCTTTCTTT. This rearrangement joins TRBV28 to TRBJ1-1; 9 bases are a match to TRBD1. CDR3 length equals 15 residues. Trimming removed 5 bases from V and 3 bases from J; junction bases left unmatched: 7. Germline values: CDR1 MDHEN, CDR2 SYDVKM.

Worth noting for this clone: The junction differs from germline at one of its ends, possibly a read error. The chain employs TRBV29-1 and TRBJ1-3, with D hard to call. The V gene's germline CDR1 is SQVTM and CDR2 ANQGSEA. The CDR3 is 14 residues long. The CDR3: CSAEIETTGNTIYF. The CDR3 DNA reads TGCAGCGCTGAAATCGAAACTACTGGAAACACCATATATTTT.

The chain recombines TRBV6-5 with TRBJ1-2; 8 positions agree with TRBD1. The CDR3 runs to 14 residues. CDR1 and CDR2 from the germline V gene are MNHEY and SVGAGI. With 7 bases clipped from V and 1 base from J, the junction kept 5 bases outside the gene matches. The CDR3 reads CASTKTGVNYGYTF. DNA for the CDR3: TGTGCCAGCACCAAGACAGGGGTTAACTATGGCTACACCTTC.

This CDR3 is CAISEWDRVEFF. The DNA of the CDR3 is TGTGCCATCAGTGAGTGGGACAGGGTTGAGTTCTTC. The chain links TRBV10-3 to TRBJ2-1, with TRBD1 identical over 9 bases. The length of the CDR3 is 12 residues. Germline loops: CDR1 ENHRY, CDR2 SYGVKD. Trimming at V came to 1 base and at J to 14 bases, leaving 3 bases not matched to a gene.

The CDR3 DNA reads as TGTGCCAGCAGCTTGGGGGGACTAGCGGGAACCGGGGAGCTGTTTTTT. Translated: CASSLGGLAGTGELFF. The chain has TRBV7-6 and TRBJ2-2; TRBD2 aligns across 13 bases. Germline V gene data show CDR1 as SGHVS and CDR2 as FNYEAQ. The CDR3 consists of 16 residues. Germline trimming cut 3 bases from V and 5 bases from J; bases unmatched to any gene: 3. Complete variable domain (other parts from reference TRBV7-6 and TRBJ2-2): GAGVSQSPRYKVTKRGQDVALRCDPISGHVSLYWYRQALGQGPEFLTYFNYEAQQDKSGLPNDRFSAERPEGSISTLTIQRTEQRDSAMYRCASSLGGLAGTGELFFGEGSRLTVL.

The chain carries TRBV21-1 and TRBJ2-7; the table's D call, TRBD2, has no DNA check behind it. TRBV21-1 is a recognized pseudogene. There are 12 residues in the CDR3. CDR3 sequence: CASSRGLYEQYF. CDR3 coding DNA: TGTGCCAGCAGCAGGGGACTCTACGAGCAGTACTTC.

This chain joins TRBV11-2 and TRBJ2-1; the match to TRBD2 covers 12 bases. Trimming cost V 2 bases and J 6 bases; bases outside gene matches: 2. This CDR3 comprises 15 residues. Germline CDR1 reads SGHAT; CDR2 reads FQNNGV. CDR3 DNA: TGTGCCAGCAGCTTACTAGCGGGAGGGCCCAATGAGCAGTTCTTC. Its protein is CASSLLAGGPNEQFF.

The chain couples TRBV7-9 to TRBJ2-1; 9 nucleotides line up with TRBD2. The germline V gene encodes CDR1 SEHNR and CDR2 FQNEAQ (reference sequence). V trimming: 1 base; J trimming: 1 base; junction bases outside the gene matches: 2. The CDR3 is 16 amino acids. CDR3 DNA: TGTGCCAGCAGCTTAGGCGCGGGAGGGTCCTACAATGAGCAGTTCTTC. It translates to CASSLGAGGSYNEQFF.